The rows below give T cell receptor beta chains drawn from one sample of a study of brain T cells in children with intractable seizures. Only in-frame clones appear in the TCRdb table, and some are missing; sequencing was by immunoSEQ multiplex PCR. The sample has roughly 2,600 clones; 84% are singletons. Sample: resected brain tissue, taken at surgery. All receptors come from a boy under two years old with hemimegalencephaly and intractable seizures. The CDR3 runs from the conserved cysteine through the conserved F or W. The D gene is left open where the match is weak. A row's size may be missing; if present it is once, few, many or a size class.

size,D,J,V,DNA,CDR3
-,TRBD1,TRBJ1-1,TRBV7-9,TGTGCCAGCAGTTCAGGGACAGGGACCATGAACACTGAAGCTTTCTTT,CASSSGTGTMNTEAFF
-,TRBD2,TRBJ2-1,TRBV3-1/TRBV3-2,TGTGCCAGCAGCCTCGGGACTAGCTCTGAGCAGTTCTTC,CASSLGTSSEQFF
-,TRBD2,TRBJ2-7,TRBV18,TGTGCCAGCTCACTACCTAGCGGGAGGGCCTCTCGGGAGCAGTACTTC,CASSLPSGRASREQYF
-,-,TRBJ1-5,TRBV30,TGTGCCTGGGGGACAACTTCGAACCAGCCCCAGCATTTT,CAWGTTSNQPQHF
-,-,TRBJ1-1,TRBV4-1,TGCGCCAGCAGCCAAGTCCCTACCGGGCCCCGGGTCGAAGCTTTCTTT,CASSQVPTGPRVEAFF
-,-,TRBJ1-1,TRBV4-1,TGCGCCAGCAGCCCGCGGGTGGGCACTGAAGCTTTCTTT,CASSPRVGTEAFF
-,-,TRBJ2-7,TRBV28,TGTGCCAGCAGTTTAACAAGGGGGGCCGTGCGGGAGCAGTACTTC,CASSLTRGAVREQYF
-,TRBD1,TRBJ2-1,TRBV4-1,TGCGCCTCGAGCTCCGGGGACAGCTCCTACAATGAGCAGTTCTTC,CASSSGDSSYNEQFF
-,-,TRBJ1-6,TRBV7-6,TGTGCCAGCAGCTTAGAAGGGACCTGGGGTTCACCCCTCCACTTT,CASSLEGTWGSPLHF
-,-,TRBJ2-4,TRBV23-1,TGCGCCAGTTTAGACGGAGCCAAAAACATTCAGTACTTC,CASLDGAKNIQYF
-,-,TRBJ2-1,TRBV27,TGTGCCAGCAGCCCATGGGCGGACCCCTCCTACAATGAGCAGTTCTTC,CASSPWADPSYNEQFF
-,TRBD2,TRBJ2-1,TRBV29-1,TGCAGCGTTGAAGGAGTGGCTAGCGGTGTCTACAATGAGCAGTTCTTC,CSVEGVASGVYNEQFF
-,-,TRBJ1-5,TRBV5-1,TGCGCCAGCAGCTTGACTGGCGACATAGGATCGACCCAGCATTTT,CASSLTGDIGSTQHF
-,-,TRBJ1-2,TRBV6-2/TRBV6-3,TGTGCCAGCAGTTACTCGAGGTCTGCAGGCTACACCTTC,CASSYSRSAGYTF
once,-,TRBJ2-3,TRBV27,TGTGCCAGCAGTTTGGTCATGGTGCACCCAGATACGCAGTATTTT,CASSLVMVHPDTQYF
once,TRBD1,TRBJ2-1,TRBV19,TGTGCCAGTAGTACCACAGGGGGCGGTGAGCAGTTCTTC,CASSTTGGGEQFF
-,TRBD2,TRBJ2-7,TRBV24-1,TGTGCCACCAGTGATTTTTTAGTTTCTAGCGGGAGATGGTCCTACGAGCAGTACTTC,CATSDFLVSSGRWSYEQYF
once,-,TRBJ1-5,TRBV6-5,TGTGCCAGCAGCCTCCGGGGGAGGGGACAGCCCCAGCATTTT,CASSLRGRGQPQHF
-,-,TRBJ2-7,TRBV9,TGTGCCAGCAGCCCGACGGGGGAGGTCTCCTACGAGCAGTACTTC,CASSPTGEVSYEQYF
-,-,TRBJ1-1,TRBV6-1,TGTGCCAGCAGTGAGGGTAGACAGACAAGTGAAGCTTTCTTT,CASSEGRQTSEAFF
-,-,TRBJ1-5,TRBV6-6,TGTGCCAGCAGTTACGCCACAGGGCAGCCCCAGCATTTT,CASSYATGQPQHF
-,TRBD2,TRBJ2-7,TRBV11-3,TGTGCCAGCAGCTTGGGACTAGCGGGTCCGTACTCCTACGAGCAGTACTTC,CASSLGLAGPYSYEQYF
-,TRBD2,TRBJ2-7,TRBV10-3,TGTGCCCTTTCTAGCGGGAGCTCCTACGAGCAGTACTTC,CALSSGSSYEQYF
-,TRBD2,TRBJ2-1,TRBV9,TGTGCCAGCAGCGTAGGACTAGCGGACTACAATGAGCAGTTCTTC,CASSVGLADYNEQFF